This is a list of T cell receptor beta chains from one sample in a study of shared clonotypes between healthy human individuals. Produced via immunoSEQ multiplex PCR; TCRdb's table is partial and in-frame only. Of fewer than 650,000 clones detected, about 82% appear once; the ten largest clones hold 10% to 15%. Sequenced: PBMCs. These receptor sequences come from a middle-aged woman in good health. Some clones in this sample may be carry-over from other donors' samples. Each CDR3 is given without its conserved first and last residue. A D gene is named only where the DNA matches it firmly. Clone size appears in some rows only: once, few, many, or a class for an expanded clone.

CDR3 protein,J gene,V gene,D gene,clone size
ASSRDGHSYEQY,TRBJ2-7,TRBV28,.,.
ASSFGGTDTQY,TRBJ2-3,TRBV7-2,.,.
ASSLGGPESEKLF,TRBJ1-4,TRBV5-1,.,.
ASSVTGPQY,TRBJ2-5,TRBV7-9,.,.
ASSIRQADTQY,TRBJ2-3,TRBV19,.,once
ASRRQGEQY,TRBJ2-7,TRBV6-5,TRBD1,.
ASSPPSRVEETQY,TRBJ2-5,TRBV18,.,.
ASSREDTGELF,TRBJ2-2,TRBV6-4,TRBD2,.
ASSLSGTVSYEQY,TRBJ2-7,TRBV7-9,.,.
SATGTGLYEQY,TRBJ2-7,TRBV29-1,TRBD1,.
ASSLRLVYNEQF,TRBJ2-1,TRBV4-1,.,.
ATSRGAGASYEQY,TRBJ2-7,TRBV15,.,.
AISEGGPHSGANVLT,TRBJ2-6,TRBV10-3,.,.
ASSRGSGAQETQY,TRBJ2-5,TRBV14,TRBD2,once
ASSQDSGAAYEQY,.,TRBV4-2,.,.
ASSLLPAGEDEQY,TRBJ2-7,TRBV7-9,TRBD2,few
ASSTQTGVPPYEQY,TRBJ2-7,TRBV19,.,.
ASSLGTANQPQH,TRBJ1-5,TRBV28,TRBD1,.
ASSARDRSYNEQF,TRBJ2-1,TRBV5-4,TRBD1,.
ATRTKYEQY,TRBJ2-7,TRBV10-3,.,once
ASSQGRTRQETQY,TRBJ2-5,TRBV14,.,.
ASSPDRGSGYGYT,TRBJ1-2,TRBV27,TRBD1,.
ASSLGGEEQY,TRBJ2-7,TRBV7-2,.,.
ASSLGQGRNTEAF,TRBJ1-1,TRBV5-8,TRBD1,.
ASSTLGQKNYGYT,TRBJ1-2,TRBV19,.,.
ASSTGQAQKLH,TRBJ1-2,TRBV5-1,TRBD1,.